This T cell receptor (beta chain) was recovered during a study of prognosis after radiotherapy for stage I lung cancer. Across the study: Medical inoperability was considered to apply to all enrolled non-small cell lung cancer patients.

Points from the study as a whole: It was not determined whether the expanded TCR clones were tumor-specific.

The authors amplified TCR beta CDR3 from genomic DNA using two-round multiplex PCR. First-round PCR amplification was performed with primers specific to each TRBV and TRBJ gene. TCRdb ran MiXCR on the multiplex PCR reads and lists one entry per CDR3 protein. The repertoire holds approximately 16,000 distinct CDR3 sequences, with around 45% as singletons. Regarding this clonotype: Its target is not known. This likely reflects a read error, since a far larger clone is one base away.

The CDR3 sequence is 15 residues long. Germline CDR1 is MNHEY and CDR2 is SVGAGI. V was trimmed by 5 bases and J by 9 bases, leaving 17 bases between them. This sequence was found in a donor aged 50 or older with non-small cell lung cancer. The sample in question was PBMCs, obtained before or after stereotactic body radiation therapy (not recorded which). The chain has TRBV6-5 and TRBJ1-6, with D maybe TRBD1 (5 bases). This chain's CDR3 is CASSLRPKGISPLHF. The CDR3 bases are TGTGCCAGCAGTCTAAGGCCGAAGGGGATTTCACCCCTCCACTTT.